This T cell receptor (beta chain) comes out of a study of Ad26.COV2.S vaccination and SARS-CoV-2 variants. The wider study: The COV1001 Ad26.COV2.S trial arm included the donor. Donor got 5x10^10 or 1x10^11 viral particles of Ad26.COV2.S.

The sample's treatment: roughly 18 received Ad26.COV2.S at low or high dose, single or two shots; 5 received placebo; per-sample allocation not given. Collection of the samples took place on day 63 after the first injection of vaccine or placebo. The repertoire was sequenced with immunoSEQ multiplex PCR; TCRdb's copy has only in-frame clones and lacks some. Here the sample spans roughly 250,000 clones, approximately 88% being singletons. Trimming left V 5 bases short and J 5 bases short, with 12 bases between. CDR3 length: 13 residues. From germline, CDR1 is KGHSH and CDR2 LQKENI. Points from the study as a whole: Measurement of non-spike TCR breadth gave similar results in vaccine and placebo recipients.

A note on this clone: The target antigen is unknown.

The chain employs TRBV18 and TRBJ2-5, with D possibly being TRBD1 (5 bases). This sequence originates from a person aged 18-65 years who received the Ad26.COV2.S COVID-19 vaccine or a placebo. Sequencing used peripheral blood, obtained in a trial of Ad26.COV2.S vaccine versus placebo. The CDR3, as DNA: TGTGCCAGCTCAGAGTCAGGGTATGAGACCCAGTACTTC. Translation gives CASSESGYETQYF.